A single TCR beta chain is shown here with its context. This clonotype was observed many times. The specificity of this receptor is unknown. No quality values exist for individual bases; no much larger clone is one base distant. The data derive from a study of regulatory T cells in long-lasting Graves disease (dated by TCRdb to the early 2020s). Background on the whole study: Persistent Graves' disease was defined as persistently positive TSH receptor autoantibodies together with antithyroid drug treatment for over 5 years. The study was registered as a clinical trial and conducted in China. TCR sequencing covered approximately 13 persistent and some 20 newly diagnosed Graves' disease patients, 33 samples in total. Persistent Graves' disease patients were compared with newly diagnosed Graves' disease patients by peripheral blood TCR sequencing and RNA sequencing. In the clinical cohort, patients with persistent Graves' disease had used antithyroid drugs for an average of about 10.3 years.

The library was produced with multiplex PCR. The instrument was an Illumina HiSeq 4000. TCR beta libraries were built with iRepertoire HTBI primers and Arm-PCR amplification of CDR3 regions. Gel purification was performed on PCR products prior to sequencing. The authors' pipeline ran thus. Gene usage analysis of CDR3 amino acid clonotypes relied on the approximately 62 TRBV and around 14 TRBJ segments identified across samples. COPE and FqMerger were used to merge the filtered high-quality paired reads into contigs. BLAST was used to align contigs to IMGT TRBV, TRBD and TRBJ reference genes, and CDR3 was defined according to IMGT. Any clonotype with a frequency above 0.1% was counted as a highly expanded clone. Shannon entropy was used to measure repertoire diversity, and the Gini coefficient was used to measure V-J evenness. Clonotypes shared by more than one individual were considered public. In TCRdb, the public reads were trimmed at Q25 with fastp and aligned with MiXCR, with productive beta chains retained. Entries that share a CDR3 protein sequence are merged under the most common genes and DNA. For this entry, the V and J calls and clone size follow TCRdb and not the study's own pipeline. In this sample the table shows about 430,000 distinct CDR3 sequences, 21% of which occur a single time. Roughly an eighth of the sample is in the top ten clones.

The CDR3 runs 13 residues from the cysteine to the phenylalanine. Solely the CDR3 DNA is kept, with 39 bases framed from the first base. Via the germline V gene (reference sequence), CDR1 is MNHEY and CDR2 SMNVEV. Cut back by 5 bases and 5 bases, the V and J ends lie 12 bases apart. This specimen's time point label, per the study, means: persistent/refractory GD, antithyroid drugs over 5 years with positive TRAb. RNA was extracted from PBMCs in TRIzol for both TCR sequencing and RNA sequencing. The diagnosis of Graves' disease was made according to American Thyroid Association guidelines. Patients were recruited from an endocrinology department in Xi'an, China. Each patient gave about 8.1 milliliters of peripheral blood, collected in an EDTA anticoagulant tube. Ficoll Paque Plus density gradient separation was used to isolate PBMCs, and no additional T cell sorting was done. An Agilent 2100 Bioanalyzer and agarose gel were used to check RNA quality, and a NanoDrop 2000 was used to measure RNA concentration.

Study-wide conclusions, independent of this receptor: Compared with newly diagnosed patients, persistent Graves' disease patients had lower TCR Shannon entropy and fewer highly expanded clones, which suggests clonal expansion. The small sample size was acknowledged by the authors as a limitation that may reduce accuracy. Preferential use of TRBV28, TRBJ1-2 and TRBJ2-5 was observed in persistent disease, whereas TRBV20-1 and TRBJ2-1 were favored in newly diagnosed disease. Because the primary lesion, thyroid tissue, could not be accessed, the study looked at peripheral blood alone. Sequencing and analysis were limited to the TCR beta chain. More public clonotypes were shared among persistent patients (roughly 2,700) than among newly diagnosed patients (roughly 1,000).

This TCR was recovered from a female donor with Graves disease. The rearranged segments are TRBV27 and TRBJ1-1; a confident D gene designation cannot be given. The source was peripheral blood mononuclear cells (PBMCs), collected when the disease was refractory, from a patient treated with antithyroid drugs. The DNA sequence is TGTGCCAGCAGTACCTTGTCGGGAACTGAAGCTTTCTTT. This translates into CASSTLSGTEAFF.